The present entry profiles one T cell receptor beta chain with its context. Its antigen is not identified. This record belongs to a study of cytomegalovirus exposure and HLA in healthy donors. 60 Vbeta and 13 Jbeta primers were used in PCR. Per the authors' pipeline: An analysis performed later counted 75 million to 80 million unique TCR beta chains (approximately 11 million of them shared). This table comes from immunoSEQ multiplex PCR, and its TCRdb copy is limited to in-frame clones, with some not included. V, J and clone size were drawn from that table, and D and trimming were deduced from the DNA. The profile shows over 70,000 clones, about 70% of them singletons. Study results and caveats: In a later analysis, at a false discovery rate of 0.05, under 20,000 TCR beta sequences were associated with HLA alleles.

The receptor was derived from a man in his forties in good health and CMV-seropositive. Specimen: PBMCs.

The CDR3 protein is CASSFGPASATDTQYF. As DNA, the CDR3 is TGTGCCAGCAGCTTCGGTCCGGCTAGCGCCACAGATACGCAGTATTTT. The genes are TRBV11-3 and TRBJ2-3, with D maybe TRBD2 (6 bases). From germline, CDR1 is SGHNT and CDR2 YENEEA. The V and J ends lost 3 bases and 2 bases respectively, with 15 bases between them. This CDR3 contains 16 residues.